Presented here are 19 T cell receptor beta chains from one specimen sequenced in a study of blood T cell repertoires in COVID-19. Sequencing used immunoSEQ multiplex PCR; TCRdb keeps in-frame clones, though not all of them. Of 90,000 or so clones in the sample, 75% to 90% were seen once. Sequenced: peripheral blood. The receptors shown here come from a woman between 65 and 79 years old with acute or convalescent COVID-19.

The chain has TRBV29-1 and TRBJ2-7, with 10 bases fitting TRBD2. In germline, CDR1 is SQVTM, CDR2 ANQGSEA. The V segment lost 8 bases and the J segment 4 bases; nucleotides outside the gene matches: 5. CDR3 length: 12 residues. The CDR3 nucleotides read TGCAGCATCCTAGCGGGAGTTTACGAGCAGTACTTC. Translated, it gives CSILAGVYEQYF.

J is TRBJ2-7 and V is TRBV27, with 7 bases fitting TRBD1. CDR1 and CDR2 from the germline V gene are MNHEY and SMNVEV (reference sequence). The CDR3 runs to 14 residues. J gave up 3 bases and V 5 bases, and 7 bases lay outside the gene matches. The DNA for the CDR3 is TGTGCCAGCAGTACAGGGACAGCGCACTACGAGCAGTACTTC. Translation gives CASSTGTAHYEQYF.

The genes are TRBV18 and TRBJ2-7; 7 bases align to TRBD1. Trimming cost V 1 base and J 5 bases; bases outside gene matches: 2. Germline V gene data show CDR1 as KGHSH and CDR2 as LQKENI. The CDR3 totals 13 residues. This chain's CDR3 is CASSPRQGHEQYV. The CDR3 DNA sequence: TGTGCCAGCTCACCACGACAGGGCCACGAGCAGTACGTC.

V gene TRBV7-9 combines with J gene TRBJ2-4; 10 nucleotides agree with TRBD2. CDR1 and CDR2 (germline): SEHNR, FQNEAQ (reference sequence). This CDR3 region has 15 residues. The ends lost 7 bases at V and 4 bases at J; junction bases unmatched: 7. The CDR3 sequence: CASTLTSGPKNIQYF. The DNA for the CDR3 is TGTGCCAGCACCCTGACTAGCGGGCCAAAAAACATTCAGTACTTC. Complete variable domain (other parts from reference TRBV7-9 and TRBJ2-4): DTGVSQNPRHKITKRGQNVTFRCDPISEHNRLYWYRQTLGQGPEFLTYFQNEAQLEKSRLLSDRFSAERPKGSFSTLEIQRTEQGDSAMYLCASTLTSGPKNIQYFGAGTRLSVL.

V and J are TRBV5-1 and TRBJ2-7; 8 nucleotides align to TRBD1. Germline assignment: CDR1 SGHRS and CDR2 YFSETQ. This CDR3 is 13 amino acids long. V shed 0 bases, J shed 9 bases, and the junction held 5 bases outside the gene matches. DNA for the CDR3: TGCGCCAGCAGCTTGGACGGACAGGGAGGGCAGTACTTC. Encoded protein: CASSLDGQGGQYF.

CDR3 bases: TGTGCCAGCAGTTTCTACCCTCAGGGGGCTAATGAAAAACTGTTTTTT. It encodes CASSFYPQGANEKLFF. The rearrangement links TRBV28 to TRBJ1-4; 7 nucleotides agree with TRBD1. CDR1 and CDR2 (germline): MDHEN, SYDVKM. V trimming: 3 bases; J trimming: 3 bases; junction bases outside the gene matches: 7. The CDR3 is 16 residues long.

The chain joins TRBV2 to TRBJ2-7; 9 nucleotides align to TRBD2. Germline CDR1 SNHLY, CDR2 FYNNEI. This CDR3 spans 15 amino acids. The V gene end was trimmed by 8 bases and the J gene end by 4 bases; junction bases not matched to a gene: 12. The DNA for the CDR3 is TGTGCCAGCCGATCCCGGCGTAGCGGGAGTTACGAGCAGTACTTC. Protein product: CASRSRRSGSYEQYF.

The chain combines TRBV6-4 with TRBJ1-2; tentatively, D is TRBD1 (6 bases). V lost 5 bases to trimming and J lost 1 base, with 14 bases between them. The CDR3 extends over 15 amino acids. Germline values: CDR1 MRHNA, CDR2 SNTAGT. DNA for the CDR3: TGTGCCAGCAGTCCCCACAGGGCGAATAACTATGGCTACACCTTC. Amino acid sequence: CASSPHRANNYGYTF.

This sequence joins TRBV28 and TRBJ2-3; 7 nucleotides line up with TRBD2. This CDR3 spans 15 amino acids. The germline gives CDR1 MDHEN, CDR2 SYDVKM. V shed 4 bases, J shed 2 bases, and the junction held 6 bases outside the gene matches. CDR3 nucleotide sequence: TGTGCCAGCAGTTCACAGCGGGGAACCACAGATACGCAGTATTTT. Protein sequence: CASSSQRGTTDTQYF.

The rearrangement joins TRBV4-1 to TRBJ1-5; D is ambiguous. The V end lost 0 bases, the J end lost 2 bases, and 8 bases lay between the germline ends. Per germline, CDR1 MGHRA and CDR2 YSYEKL. This CDR3 has 15 amino acids. The CDR3: CASSQDMRGNQPQHF. CDR3 bases: TGCGCCAGCAGCCAAGATATGAGGGGCAATCAGCCCCAGCATTTT.

The chain couples TRBV28 to TRBJ1-4; D unresolved. CDR3 size: 17 residues. Germline V gene data show CDR1 as MDHEN and CDR2 as SYDVKM. The V end was cut by 5 bases, the J end by 4 bases, with 20 bases between. In DNA, the CDR3 is TGTGCCAGCAGTCCCGTGGGTCGGGGAATGTTTAATGAAAAACTGTTTTTT. Amino acid sequence: CASSPVGRGMFNEKLFF.

As to this clone: The sample contains more than one DNA sequence encoding this CDR3. V and J are TRBV5-1 and TRBJ1-5; D gene uncertain. V was clipped by 0 bases and J by 4 bases, with 5 bases between them. CDR3 length: 13 amino acids. In germline, CDR1 is SGHRS, CDR2 YFSETQ. The CDR3 sequence: CASSLAGNQPQHF. The CDR3 region has the DNA TGCGCCAGCAGCTTGGCAGGTAATCAGCCCCAGCATTTT.

This sequence joins TRBV7-8 and TRBJ1-4; weak D call: TRBD1 (5 bases). The CDR3 sequence is 15 residues long. Between the trimmed V and J ends, which lost 1 base and 3 bases, there was a span of 9 bases. Germline V gene data show CDR1 as SGHVS and CDR2 as FQNEAQ. DNA for the CDR3: TGTGCCAGCAGCTTAGAAGGGGCAGCTAATGAAAAACTGTTTTTT. Translated, it gives CASSLEGAANEKLFF. Full variable domain (outside the CDR3, taken from reference TRBV7-8 and TRBJ1-4): GAGVSQSPRYKVAKRGQDVALRCDPISGHVSLFWYQQALGQGPEFLTYFQNEAQLDKSGLPSDRFFAERPEGSVSTLKIQRTQQEDSAVYLCASSLEGAANEKLFFGSGTQLSVL.

The J gene is TRBJ2-3, the V gene TRBV5-1, with TRBD2 matching 9 bases. Germline V gene sequence: CDR1 SGHRS, CDR2 YFSETQ. V dropped 3 bases and J dropped 2; count of bases not matched to a gene: 10. The CDR3 consists of 17 residues. CDR3 DNA sequence: TGCGCCAGCAGCTACTCTCGCAGCGGGAGGACCACAGATACGCAGTATTTT. It encodes CASSYSRSGRTTDTQYF. The variable domain in full, with the rest retrieved from reference TRBV5-1 and TRBJ2-3, is KAGVTQTPRYLIKTRGQQVTLSCSPISGHRSVSWYQQTPGQGLQFLFEYFSETQRNKGNFPGRFSGRQFSNSRSEMNVSTLELGDSALYLCASSYSRSGRTTDTQYFGPGTRLTVL.

V is TRBV6-5 and J is TRBJ1-1; weak D call: TRBD1 (6 bases). V lost 5 bases to trimming and J lost 4 bases, with 14 bases between them. Per the germline V gene, CDR1 is MNHEY and CDR2 is SVGAGI. The CDR3 sequence is 14 residues long. The CDR3 reads CASSTGTISTEAFF. The CDR3 region has the DNA TGTGCCAGCAGTACCGGGACAATTTCCACTGAAGCTTTCTTT.

This sequence joins TRBV7-2 and TRBJ1-5; D unclear. Germline CDR1 SGHTA, CDR2 FQGNSA. Trimming removed 1 base at V and 1 base at J, with 14 bases between. The CDR3 length is 17 residues. The CDR3 nucleotides are TGTGCCAGCAGCTTAGATGCAGGCGGGTGGAGCAATCAGCCCCAGCATTTT. Its translation is CASSLDAGGWSNQPQHF.

This clone was picked up a small number of times. The V call is TRBV21-1, the J call TRBJ1-3. TRBV21-1 is given as a pseudogene. The CDR3 has 18 residues. The CDR3 DNA is TGTGCCAGCAGCGAGGGCACTTCAAGGCGGTCCTCTGGAAACACCATATATTTT. This encodes CASSEGTSRRSSGNTIYF.

This chain joins TRBV30 and TRBJ2-1; D is undetermined. Germline CDR1 is GTSNPN and CDR2 is SVGIG (reference sequence). Between the trimmed V and J ends, which lost 0 bases and 1 base, there was a span of 10 bases. The CDR3 totals 15 residues. CDR3 sequence reads: CAWSVKTISYNEQFF. The CDR3 DNA follows: TGTGCCTGGAGTGTTAAAACTATTTCCTACAATGAGCAGTTCTTC.

The chain joins TRBV28 to TRBJ1-2; a weak D match, TRBD1 (6 bases). The CDR3 runs to 13 residues. CDR1 is MDHEN, CDR2 SYDVKM, per germline. The V gene lost 1 base and the J gene lost 6 bases, with 9 bases spanning the gap. The chain's CDR3 is CASSLSGVNGYTF. CDR3 in DNA: TGTGCCAGCAGTTTATCAGGGGTAAATGGCTACACCTTC.